The rows below give T cell receptor beta chains drawn from one sample of a study of vaccination and CD4 T cells after COVID-19. For these receptors, no antigen is known. TCRdb processed the PCR reads anew with MiXCR; each CDR3 protein has one entry. The table shows about 4,100 distinct CDR3 sequences, with approximately 21% occurring only once. Sample: CD4+ T cells from blood, cultured in vitro, taken after SARS-CoV-2 vaccination. The receptor set was obtained from a human donor who had recovered from COVID-19. Each CDR3 is given without its conserved first and last residue.

>TRBJ2-1|TRBV6-2/TRBV6-3|11
ASSARSYNEQF
>TRBJ1-1|TRBV6-1|12
ASRSDVWGPVAF
>TRBJ2-1|TRBV4-1|14
ASSQDVVGSYNEQF
>TRBJ1-5|TRBV6-1|11
ASRDSFNQPQH
>TRBJ2-7|TRBV4-3|11
ASSPQLLYEQY
>TRBJ2-3|TRBV20-1|12
SAREGTSGGTQY
>TRBJ2-1|TRBV2|12
ASIERGINNEQF
>TRBJ2-7|TRBV6-1|14
ASSDWGRHFSYEQY
>TRBJ2-1|TRBV20-1|13
SARLRGALRNEQF
>TRBJ1-6|TRBV7-3|10
ASSQVYSPLH
>TRBJ2-5|TRBV6-1|13
ASSEGGGQGETQY
>TRBJ2-3|TRBV24-1|10
ATSQLGSTQY
>TRBJ2-7|TRBV5-8|13
ASSLMRTATLKQY
>TRBJ1-5|TRBV6-1|12
ASTGPYSNQPQH
>TRBJ1-2|TRBV6-2/TRBV6-3|13
ASSYRAGGIYGYT
>TRBJ2-7|TRBV7-2|11
ASSATATYEQY
>TRBJ1-6|TRBV4-1|13
ASSHLTGLGSPFH
>TRBJ1-2|TRBV5-4|12
ASSRGQGKAGYT
>TRBJ2-3|TRBV4-2|12
ASSQDLVGGTQY
>TRBJ2-5|TRBV4-2|12
ASSLTGYQETQY
>TRBJ2-7|TRBV20-1|11
SARDRGRYEQY
>TRBJ1-1|TRBV20-1|11
SASRWGNTEAF
>TRBJ1-6|TRBV6-1|15
ASSETWASRGNSPLH
>TRBJ2-6|TRBV7-9|14
ASSQPWSSGANVLT
>TRBJ1-6|TRBV7-8|11
ASSSTPGGTLH
>TRBJ1-2|TRBV6-2/TRBV6-3|14
ASSYSGDRGGYGYT
>TRBJ2-7|TRBV27|13
ASGKTGPMAYEQY
>TRBJ1-2|TRBV20-1|12
SAPSNRGFGGYT
>TRBJ1-6|TRBV6-1|15
ASSEMGTASYNSPLH
>TRBJ2-5|TRBV28|10
ASTTGLETQY
>TRBJ1-5|TRBV20-1|13
SARSQGGNWQPQH
>TRBJ2-7|TRBV2|10
ASKSLSYEQY
>TRBJ2-3|TRBV18|13
ASSPVGGSTDTQY
>TRBJ2-1|TRBV28|10
ASSSSDIRGF
>TRBJ2-1|TRBV20-1|12
SASQRGAYNEQF
>TRBJ1-2|TRBV6-2/TRBV6-3|13
ASRPVVELDYGYT
>TRBJ1-5|TRBV18|14
ASSPPGGSQEKPQH
>TRBJ2-5|TRBV27|11
ASSLLSRETQY
>TRBJ2-1|TRBV2|12
ASEFSGPYNEQF
>TRBJ2-5|TRBV4-1|12
ASSQGLREETQY
>TRBJ2-3|TRBV7-9|14
ASSLNSGGSTDTQY
>TRBJ2-2|TRBV10-3|12
AISDASSPGELF
>TRBJ2-7|TRBV7-2|14
ASSPRSVGPGYEQY